Shown below are 6 T cell receptor beta chains from a single sample sequenced in a study of blood T cell repertoires in COVID-19. The data were produced by immunoSEQ multiplex PCR, yet TCRdb's version contains in-frame clones alone and is incomplete. The sample consists of 370,000 or so clones, 80% to 90% of them appearing once. Sequenced sample: PBMCs or T cells enriched from blood (not recorded which). Receptors were obtained from a man aged 25 to 40 who had recovered from COVID-19.

The J gene is TRBJ1-4, the V gene TRBV6-5; the D gene is possibly TRBD1 (6 bases). Germline CDR1 and CDR2: MNHEY and SVGAGI. V lost 6 bases to trimming and J lost 7 bases, with 15 bases between them. This CDR3 is built from 14 residues. The CDR3 sequence is CASRPDRLGEKLFF. In DNA form, the CDR3 reads TGTGCCAGCAGACCCGACAGGCTCGGTGAAAAACTGTTTTTT.

This sequence joins TRBV21-1 and TRBJ2-1; the DNA was not used to check the table's D call, TRBD1. TRBV21-1 is a pseudogene segment. This CDR3 has 14 residues. The CDR3 bases are TGTGCCAGCAAGGGGACAGGCAATTTCAATGAGCAGTTCTTC. Protein sequence: CASKGTGNFNEQFF.

The rearrangement uses TRBV24-1 and TRBJ1-6; no reliable D call. V was cut by 4 bases and J by 7 bases, with 16 bases left in between. CDR1 KGHDR and CDR2 SFDVKD come from the germline V gene. The CDR3 extends over 16 amino acids. This CDR3 is CATSDPPSGRNSPLHF. The CDR3, as DNA: TGTGCCACCAGTGACCCCCCCTCGGGGAGGAATTCACCCCTCCACTTT.

The genes are TRBV5-1 and TRBJ2-5; 7 bases align to TRBD1. This CDR3 has 15 amino acids. J gave up 5 bases and V 4 bases, and 11 bases lay outside the gene matches. The germline CDR1 and CDR2 sequences are SGHRS and YFSETQ. CDR3 region: CASSTQTGQWETQYF. CDR3 nucleotides: TGCGCCAGCAGCACCCAGACAGGGCAGTGGGAGACCCAGTACTTC.

The chain links TRBV9 to TRBJ1-2; D remains ambiguous. V was pared by 0 bases and J by 4 bases, with 7 bases between. The CDR3 length is 13 residues. CDR1 and CDR2 from the germline V gene are SGDLS and YYNGEE. The CDR3 region has the DNA TGTGCCAGCAGCGTAGATTGGGCCTATGGCTACACCTTC. Amino acid sequence: CASSVDWAYGYTF.

The chain couples TRBV28 to TRBJ2-7; D is possibly TRBD2 (5 bases). Between the trimmed V and J ends, which lost 4 bases and 0 bases, there was a span of 16 bases. CDR1 is MDHEN, CDR2 SYDVKM, per germline. The CDR3 extends over 16 amino acids. DNA of the CDR3: TGTGCCAGCAGTTACCACGGACTGCCGTTCTCCTACGAGCAGTACTTC. Protein product: CASSYHGLPFSYEQYF.